This T cell receptor (beta chain) is drawn from a study of identical twins. TCRdb used MiXCR to reprocess the 5' RACE reads, holding one entry per CDR3 protein. The sample gives some 710,000 distinct CDR3 sequences, around 6% of which show up once; roughly 1.6% is in the top ten. Study findings and constraints: Its conclusions, products of cross-sectional statistical analysis, did not come from following the same donors.

Losses at the gene ends were 3 bases for V and 4 bases for J; bases not matched to a gene: 8. Germline loops: CDR1 SGHDT, CDR2 YYEEEE. The CDR3 is 15 amino acids. Concerning this clonotype: No antigen is known for it.

Sequenced input: naive T cells sorted from blood. The origin of this receptor is a man younger than 30 in good health. The V and J genes are TRBV5-6 and TRBJ2-5, with 8 bases that match TRBD2. DNA of the CDR3: TGTGCCAGCAGCTACGTAGCGGGACAACCAGAGACCCAGTACTTC. It is translated as CASSYVAGQPETQYF.